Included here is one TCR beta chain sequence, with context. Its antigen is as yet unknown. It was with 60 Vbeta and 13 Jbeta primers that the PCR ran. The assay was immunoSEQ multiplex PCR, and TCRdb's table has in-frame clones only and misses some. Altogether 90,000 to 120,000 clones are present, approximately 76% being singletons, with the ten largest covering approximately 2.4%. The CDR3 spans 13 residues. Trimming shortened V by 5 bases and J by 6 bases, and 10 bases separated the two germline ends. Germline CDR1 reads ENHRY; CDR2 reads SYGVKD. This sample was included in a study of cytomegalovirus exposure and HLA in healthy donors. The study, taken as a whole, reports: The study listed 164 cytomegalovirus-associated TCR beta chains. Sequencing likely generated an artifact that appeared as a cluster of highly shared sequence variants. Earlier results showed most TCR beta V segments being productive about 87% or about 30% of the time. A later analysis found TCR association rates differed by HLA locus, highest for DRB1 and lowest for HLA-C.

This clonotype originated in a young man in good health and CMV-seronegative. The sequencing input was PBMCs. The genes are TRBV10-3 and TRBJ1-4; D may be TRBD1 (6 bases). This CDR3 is CAISNRDDEKLFF. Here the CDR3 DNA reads TGTGCCATCAGTAACAGGGATGATGAAAAACTGTTTTTT.